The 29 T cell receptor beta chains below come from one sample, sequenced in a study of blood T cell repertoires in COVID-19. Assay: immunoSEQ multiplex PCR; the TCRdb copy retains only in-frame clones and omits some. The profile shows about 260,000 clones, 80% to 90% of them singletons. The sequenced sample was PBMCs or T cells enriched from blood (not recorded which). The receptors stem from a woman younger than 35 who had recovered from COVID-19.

CDR3 sequence reads: CASSLGQGRAHTQYF. The CDR3 DNA reads as TGTGCCAGCAGCTTAGGACAGGGACGGGCGCATACGCAGTATTTT. J is TRBJ2-3 and V is TRBV11-2; 7 bases are a match to TRBD1. From germline, CDR1 is SGHAT and CDR2 FQNNGV. The CDR3 consists of 15 residues. The V and J ends lost 1 base and 7 bases, in that order; junction bases with no gene match: 8.

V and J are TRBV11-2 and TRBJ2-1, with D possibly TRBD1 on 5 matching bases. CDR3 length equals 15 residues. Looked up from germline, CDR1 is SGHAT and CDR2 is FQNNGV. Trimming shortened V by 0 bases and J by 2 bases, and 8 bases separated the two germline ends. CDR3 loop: CASSLDRTTYNEQFF. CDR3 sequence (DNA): TGTGCCAGCAGCTTAGACAGGACAACCTACAATGAGCAGTTCTTC.

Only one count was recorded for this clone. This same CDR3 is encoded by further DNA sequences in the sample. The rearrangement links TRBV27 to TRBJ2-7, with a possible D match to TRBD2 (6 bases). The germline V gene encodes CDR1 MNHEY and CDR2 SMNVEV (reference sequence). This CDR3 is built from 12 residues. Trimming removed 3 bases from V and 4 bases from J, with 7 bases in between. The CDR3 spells CASSLGGYEQYF. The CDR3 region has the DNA TGTGCCAGCAGTTTGGGGGGTTACGAGCAGTACTTC.

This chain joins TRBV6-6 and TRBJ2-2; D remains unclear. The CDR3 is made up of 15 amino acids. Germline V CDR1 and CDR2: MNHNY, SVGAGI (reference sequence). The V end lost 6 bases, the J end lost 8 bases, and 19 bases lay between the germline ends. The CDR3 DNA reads TGTGCCAGCAGCCAGCTTGAGTATTGGGCAGGGGAGCTGTTTTTT. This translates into CASSQLEYWAGELFF.

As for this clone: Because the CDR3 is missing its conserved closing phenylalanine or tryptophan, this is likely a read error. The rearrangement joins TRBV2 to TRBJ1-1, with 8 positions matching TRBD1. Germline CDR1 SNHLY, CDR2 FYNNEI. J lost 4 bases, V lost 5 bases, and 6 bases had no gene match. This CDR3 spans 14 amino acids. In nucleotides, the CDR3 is TGTGCCAGCAGTCCCACAGGGGGATTCACTGAAGCTTTCTCT. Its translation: CASSPTGGFTEAFS.

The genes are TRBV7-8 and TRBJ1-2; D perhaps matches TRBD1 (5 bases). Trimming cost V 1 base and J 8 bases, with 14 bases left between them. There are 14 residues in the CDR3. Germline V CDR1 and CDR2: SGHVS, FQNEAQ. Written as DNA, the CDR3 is TGTGCCAGCAGCTTAGGGGGGGAGCGGTTCGGCTACACCTTC. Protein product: CASSLGGERFGYTF.

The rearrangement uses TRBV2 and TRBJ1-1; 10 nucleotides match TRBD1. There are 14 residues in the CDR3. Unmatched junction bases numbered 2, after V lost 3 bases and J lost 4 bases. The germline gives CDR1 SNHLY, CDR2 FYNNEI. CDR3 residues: CASSETGGGTEAFF. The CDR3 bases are TGTGCCAGCAGTGAGACAGGGGGCGGCACTGAAGCTTTCTTT.

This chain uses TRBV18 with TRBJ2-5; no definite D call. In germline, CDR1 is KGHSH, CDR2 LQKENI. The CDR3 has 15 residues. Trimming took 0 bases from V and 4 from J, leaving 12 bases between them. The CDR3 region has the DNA TGTGCCAGCTCACCACCGGGTTCCGGCGGAGAGACCCAGTACTTC. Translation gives CASSPPGSGGETQYF.

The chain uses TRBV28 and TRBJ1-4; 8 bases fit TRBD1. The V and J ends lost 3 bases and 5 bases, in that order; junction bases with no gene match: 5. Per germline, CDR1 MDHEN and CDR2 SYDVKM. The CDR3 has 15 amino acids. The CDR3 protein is CASSFSTGANEKLFF. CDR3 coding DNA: TGTGCCAGCAGTTTTTCGACAGGGGCCAATGAAAAACTGTTTTTT.

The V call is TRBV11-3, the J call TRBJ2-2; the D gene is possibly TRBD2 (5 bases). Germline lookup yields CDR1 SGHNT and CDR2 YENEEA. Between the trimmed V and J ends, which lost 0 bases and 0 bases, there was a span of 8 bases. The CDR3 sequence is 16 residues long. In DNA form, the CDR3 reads TGTGCCAGCAGCTTAGATTCCGGGACGAACACCGGGGAGCTGTTTTTT. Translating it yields CASSLDSGTNTGELFF.

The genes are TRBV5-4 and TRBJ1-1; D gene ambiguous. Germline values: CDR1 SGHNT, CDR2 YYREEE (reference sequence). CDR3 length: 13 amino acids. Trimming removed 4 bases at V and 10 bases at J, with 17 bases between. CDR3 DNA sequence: TGTGCCAGCAGCCCCGAACCCGACGGCGGAGCTTTCTTT. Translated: CASSPEPDGGAFF.

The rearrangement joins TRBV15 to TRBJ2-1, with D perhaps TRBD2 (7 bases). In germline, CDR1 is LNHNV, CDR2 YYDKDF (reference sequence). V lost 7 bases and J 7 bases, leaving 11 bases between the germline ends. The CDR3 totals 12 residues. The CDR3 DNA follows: TGTGCCACCAAGGGGGGGCAAAATGAGCAGTTCTTC. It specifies CATKGGQNEQFF.

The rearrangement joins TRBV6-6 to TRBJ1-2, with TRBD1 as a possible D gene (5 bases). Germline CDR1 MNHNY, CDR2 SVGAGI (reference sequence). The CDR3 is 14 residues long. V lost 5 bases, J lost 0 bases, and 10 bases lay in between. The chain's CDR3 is CASSDSVANYGYTF. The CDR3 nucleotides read TGTGCCAGCAGTGACAGCGTCGCTAACTATGGCTACACCTTC.

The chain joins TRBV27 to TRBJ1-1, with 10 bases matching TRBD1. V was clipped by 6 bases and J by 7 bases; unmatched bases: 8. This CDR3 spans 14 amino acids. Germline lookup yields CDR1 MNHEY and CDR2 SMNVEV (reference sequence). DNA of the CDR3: TGTGCCAGCAGGCCGGGACAGGGGTTGGTTGAAGCTTTCTTT. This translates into CASRPGQGLVEAFF.

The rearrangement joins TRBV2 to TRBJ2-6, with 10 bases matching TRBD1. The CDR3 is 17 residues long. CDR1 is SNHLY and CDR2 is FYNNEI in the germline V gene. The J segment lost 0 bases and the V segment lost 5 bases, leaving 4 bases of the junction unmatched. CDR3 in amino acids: CASSRDRGGSGANVLTF. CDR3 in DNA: TGTGCCAGCAGTAGGGACAGGGGCGGCTCTGGGGCCAACGTCCTGACTTTC. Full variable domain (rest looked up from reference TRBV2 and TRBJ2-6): EPEVTQTPSHQVTQMGQEVILRCVPISNHLYFYWYRQILGQKVEFLVSFYNNEISEKSEIFDDQFSVERPDGSNFTLKIRSTKLEDSAMYFCASSRDRGGSGANVLTFGAGSRLTVL.

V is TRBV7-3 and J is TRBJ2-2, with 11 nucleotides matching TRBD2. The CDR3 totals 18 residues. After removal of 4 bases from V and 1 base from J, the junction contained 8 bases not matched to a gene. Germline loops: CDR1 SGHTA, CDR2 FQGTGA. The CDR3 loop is CASSSTPLAGGNTGELFF. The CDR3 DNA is TGTGCCAGCAGCTCAACACCGCTAGCGGGGGGGAACACCGGGGAGCTGTTTTTT.

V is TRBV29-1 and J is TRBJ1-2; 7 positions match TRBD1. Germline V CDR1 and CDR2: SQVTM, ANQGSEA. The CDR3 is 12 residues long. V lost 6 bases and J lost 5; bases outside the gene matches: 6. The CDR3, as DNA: TGCAGCGTCGGGGACAGCACTTATGGCTACACCTTC. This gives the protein CSVGDSTYGYTF.

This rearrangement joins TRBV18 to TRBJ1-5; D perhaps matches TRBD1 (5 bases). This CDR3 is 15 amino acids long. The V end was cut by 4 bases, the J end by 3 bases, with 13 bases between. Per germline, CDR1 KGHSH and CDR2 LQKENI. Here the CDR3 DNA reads TGTGCCAGCTCACTTGGGCAGGGAACCAATCAGCCCCAGCATTTT. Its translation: CASSLGQGTNQPQHF.

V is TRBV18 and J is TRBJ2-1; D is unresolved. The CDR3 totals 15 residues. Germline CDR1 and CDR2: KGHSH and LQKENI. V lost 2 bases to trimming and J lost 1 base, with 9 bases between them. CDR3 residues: CASSPTTVSYNEQFF. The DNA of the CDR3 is TGTGCCAGCTCACCAACAACAGTTTCCTACAATGAGCAGTTCTTC.

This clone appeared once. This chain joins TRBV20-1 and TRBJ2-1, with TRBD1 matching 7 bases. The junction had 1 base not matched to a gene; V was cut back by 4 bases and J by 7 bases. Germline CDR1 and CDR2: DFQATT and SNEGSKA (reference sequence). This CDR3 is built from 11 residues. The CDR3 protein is CSAKQGNEQFF. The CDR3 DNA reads TGCAGTGCTAAACAGGGGAATGAGCAGTTCTTC.

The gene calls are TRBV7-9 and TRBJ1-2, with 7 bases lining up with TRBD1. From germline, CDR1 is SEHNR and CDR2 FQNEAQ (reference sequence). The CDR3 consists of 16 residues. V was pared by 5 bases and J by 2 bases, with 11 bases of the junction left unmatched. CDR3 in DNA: TGTGCCAGCAGCCCACCTTCAAAGACAGGGAACTATGGCTACACCTTC. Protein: CASSPPSKTGNYGYTF.

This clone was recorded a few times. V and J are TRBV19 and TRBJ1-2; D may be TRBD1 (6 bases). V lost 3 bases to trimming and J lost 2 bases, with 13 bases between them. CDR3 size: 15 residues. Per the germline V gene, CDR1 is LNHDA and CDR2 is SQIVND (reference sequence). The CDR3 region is CASSITGRGNYGYTF. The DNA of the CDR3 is TGTGCCAGTAGTATCACCGGCAGGGGAAACTATGGCTACACCTTC. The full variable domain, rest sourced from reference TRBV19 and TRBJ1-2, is DGGITQSPKYLFRKEGQNVTLSCEQNLNHDAMYWYRQDPGQGLRLIYYSQIVNDFQKGDIAEGYSVSREKKESFPLTVTSAQKNPTAFYLCASSITGRGNYGYTFGSGTRLTVV.

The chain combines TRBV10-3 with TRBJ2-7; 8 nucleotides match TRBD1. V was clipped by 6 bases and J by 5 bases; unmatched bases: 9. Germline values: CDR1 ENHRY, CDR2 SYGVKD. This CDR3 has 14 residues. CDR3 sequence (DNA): TGTGCCATCAGCCAGGGGGCGTCAAGCGACGAGCAGTACTTC. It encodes CAISQGASSDEQYF.

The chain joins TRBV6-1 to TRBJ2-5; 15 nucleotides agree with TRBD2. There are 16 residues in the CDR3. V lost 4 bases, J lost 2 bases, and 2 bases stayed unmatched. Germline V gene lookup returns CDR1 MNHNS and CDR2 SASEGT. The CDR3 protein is CASSAGLAGGQETQYF. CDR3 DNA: TGTGCCAGCAGTGCAGGACTAGCGGGGGGGCAAGAGACCCAGTACTTC.

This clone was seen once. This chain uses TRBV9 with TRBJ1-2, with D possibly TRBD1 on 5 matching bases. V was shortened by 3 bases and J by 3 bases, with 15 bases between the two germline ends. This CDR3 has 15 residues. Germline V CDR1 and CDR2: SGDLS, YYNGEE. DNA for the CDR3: TGTGCCAGCAGCGGACCCAGGGAAATGGACTATGGCTACACCTTC. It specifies CASSGPREMDYGYTF.

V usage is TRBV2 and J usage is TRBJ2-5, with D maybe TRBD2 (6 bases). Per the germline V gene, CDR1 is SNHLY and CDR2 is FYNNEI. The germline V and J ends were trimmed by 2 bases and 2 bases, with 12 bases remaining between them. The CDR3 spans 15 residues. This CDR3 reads CASSERPGRQETQYF. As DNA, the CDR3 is TGTGCCAGCAGTGAACGTCCAGGGAGGCAAGAGACCCAGTACTTC.

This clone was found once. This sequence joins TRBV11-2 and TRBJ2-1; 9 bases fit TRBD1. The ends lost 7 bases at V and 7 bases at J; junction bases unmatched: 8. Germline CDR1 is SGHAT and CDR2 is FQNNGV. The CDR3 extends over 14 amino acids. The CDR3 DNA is TGTGCCAGCACTGAACAGGGGGCTGGTAATGAGCAGTTCTTC. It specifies CASTEQGAGNEQFF.

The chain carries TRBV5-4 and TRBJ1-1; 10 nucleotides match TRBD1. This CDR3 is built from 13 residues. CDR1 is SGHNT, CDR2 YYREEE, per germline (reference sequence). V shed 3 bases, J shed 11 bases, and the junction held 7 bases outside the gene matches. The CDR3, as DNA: TGTGCCAGCAGCTCTCGACAGGGGGCGGGGGCTTTCTTT. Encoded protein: CASSSRQGAGAFF.

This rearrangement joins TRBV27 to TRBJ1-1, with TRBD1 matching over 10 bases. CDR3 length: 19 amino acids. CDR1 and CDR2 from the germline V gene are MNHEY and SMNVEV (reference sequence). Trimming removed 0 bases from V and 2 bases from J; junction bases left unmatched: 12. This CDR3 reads CASSLSFGFGTGANTEAFF. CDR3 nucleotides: TGTGCCAGCAGTTTATCCTTCGGGTTCGGGACAGGGGCTAACACTGAAGCTTTCTTT.